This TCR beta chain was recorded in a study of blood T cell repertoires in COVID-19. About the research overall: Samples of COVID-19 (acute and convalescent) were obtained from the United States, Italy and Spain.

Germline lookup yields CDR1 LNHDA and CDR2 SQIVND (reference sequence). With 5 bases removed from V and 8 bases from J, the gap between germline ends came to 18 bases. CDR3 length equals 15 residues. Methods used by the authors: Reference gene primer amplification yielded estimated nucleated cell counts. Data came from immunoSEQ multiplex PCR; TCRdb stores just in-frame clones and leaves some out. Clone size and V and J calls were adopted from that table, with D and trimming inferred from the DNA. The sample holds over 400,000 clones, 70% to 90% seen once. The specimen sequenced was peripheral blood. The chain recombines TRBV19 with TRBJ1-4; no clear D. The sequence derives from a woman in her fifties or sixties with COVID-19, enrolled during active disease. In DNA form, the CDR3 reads TGTGCCAGTAGTCTCCCCCCCGGGGTAGGAGAAAAACTGTTTTTT. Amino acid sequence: CASSLPPGVGEKLFF.